This is a list of T cell receptor beta chains from one sample in a study of spatial heterogeneity in lung cancer. TCRdb processed the 5' RACE reads anew with MiXCR; each CDR3 protein has one entry. The table has 25,000 to 35,000 distinct CDR3 sequences, more than 9% seen once; the top ten hold 25% to 35%. Sequencing was performed on PBMCs, taken at follow-up. The receptors were sampled from a female donor with early-stage non-small cell lung cancer. The CDR3 runs from the conserved cysteine through the conserved F or W. D genes are given only for firm matches. The size field is filled for only some rows; it gives once, few, many or a size class.

abundance | j_gene | d_gene | v_gene | CDR3nt | CDR3aa
- | TRBJ2-1 | - | TRBV19 | TGTGCCAGTAGTATAAGCCTGCCATCCAATGAGCAGTTCTTC | CASSISLPSNEQFF
- | TRBJ2-1 | - | TRBV5-4 | TGTGCCAGCAGCCGTGGCGGGGCGGACTACAATGAGCAGTTCTTC | CASSRGGADYNEQFF
- | TRBJ1-5 | - | TRBV2 | TGTGCCAGCAGATGGGACTCTGGGGGGGGTCAGCCCCAGCATTTT | CASRWDSGGGQPQHF
many | TRBJ1-2 | - | TRBV5-1 | TGCGCCAGCAGCTTGGGGACTGGCTACACCTTC | CASSLGTGYTF
many | TRBJ1-1 | - | TRBV4-3 | TGCGCCAGCAGCCAAGATGGCAGTAACACTGAAGCTTTCTTT | CASSQDGSNTEAFF
many | TRBJ2-7 | - | TRBV29-1 | TGCAGCGTTGAAGTGAGCCTAGACTCCTACGAGCAGTACTTC | CSVEVSLDSYEQYF
- | TRBJ1-2 | - | TRBV6-2/TRBV6-3 | TGTGCCAGCAGCCCTACAAGGTTTAACTATGGCTACACCTTC | CASSPTRFNYGYTF
many | TRBJ2-5 | - | TRBV29-1 | TGCAGCGTCGCCCAAACCGGGACACGGGAGACCCAGTACTTC | CSVAQTGTRETQYF
many | TRBJ2-7 | TRBD2 | TRBV4-2 | TGTGCCAGCAGCCAATCCGGGACTAGCGTCGACGAGCAGTACTTC | CASSQSGTSVDEQYF
many | TRBJ2-1 | - | TRBV29-1 | TGCAGCGTTGCTCTAGGATCCAATGAGCAGTTCTTC | CSVALGSNEQFF
many | TRBJ2-2 | - | TRBV5-5 | TGTGCCAGCAGCTTGCGGACAACGAACACCGGGGAGCTGTTTTTT | CASSLRTTNTGELFF
- | TRBJ2-3 | - | TRBV2 | TGTGCCAGCAGTCCCGCGGGGTTCAGCACAGATACGCAGTATTTT | CASSPAGFSTDTQYF
- | TRBJ1-2 | TRBD1 | TRBV6-5 | TGTGCCAGCAGTTTCGGAACGACAGGGGGCGGCTACACCTTC | CASSFGTTGGGYTF
- | TRBJ1-1 | - | TRBV7-9 | TGTGCCAGCAGCTTTGAGGGGGAGAACACTGAAGCTTTCTTT | CASSFEGENTEAFF
- | TRBJ1-3 | - | TRBV5-1 | TGCGCCAGCAGCGACGGACACTCTGGAAACACCATATATTTT | CASSDGHSGNTIYF
- | TRBJ1-1 | TRBD1 | TRBV6-2/TRBV6-3 | TGTGCCAGCAGCCTCGGACAGGTCGGCACTGAAGCTTTCTTT | CASSLGQVGTEAFF
many | TRBJ2-1 | - | TRBV7-2 | TGTGCCAGCAGCTTAGCGCTCGGGCCCAAGGGGGATGAGCAGTTCTTC | CASSLALGPKGDEQFF
many | TRBJ1-1 | - | TRBV28 | TGTGCCAGCAGTTTTCTCAGGGAGAACACTGAAGCTTTCTTT | CASSFLRENTEAFF
- | TRBJ2-1 | TRBD2 | TRBV29-1 | TGCAGCGTTGGTTCAGGACTAGCGGGGGGAGATGAGCAGTTCTTC | CSVGSGLAGGDEQFF
many | TRBJ2-7 | - | TRBV7-9 | TGTGCCAGCAGCCCGAGCGCGGGGAGGTACGAGCAGTACTTC | CASSPSAGRYEQYF